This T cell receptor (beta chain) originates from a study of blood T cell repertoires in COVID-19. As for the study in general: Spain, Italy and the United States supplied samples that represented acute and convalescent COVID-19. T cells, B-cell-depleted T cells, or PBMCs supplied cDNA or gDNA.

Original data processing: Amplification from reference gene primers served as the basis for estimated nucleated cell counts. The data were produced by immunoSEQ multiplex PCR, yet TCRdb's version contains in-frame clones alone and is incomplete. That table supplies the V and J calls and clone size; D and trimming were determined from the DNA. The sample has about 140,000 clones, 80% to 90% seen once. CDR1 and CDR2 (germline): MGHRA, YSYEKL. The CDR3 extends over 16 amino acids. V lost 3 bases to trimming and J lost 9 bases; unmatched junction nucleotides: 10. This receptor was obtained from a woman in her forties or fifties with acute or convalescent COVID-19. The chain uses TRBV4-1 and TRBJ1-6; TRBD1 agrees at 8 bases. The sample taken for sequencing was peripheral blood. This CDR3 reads CASSHTQGAGGSPLHF. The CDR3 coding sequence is TGCGCCAGCAGCCACACGCAGGGGGCCGGGGGTTCACCCCTCCACTTT.